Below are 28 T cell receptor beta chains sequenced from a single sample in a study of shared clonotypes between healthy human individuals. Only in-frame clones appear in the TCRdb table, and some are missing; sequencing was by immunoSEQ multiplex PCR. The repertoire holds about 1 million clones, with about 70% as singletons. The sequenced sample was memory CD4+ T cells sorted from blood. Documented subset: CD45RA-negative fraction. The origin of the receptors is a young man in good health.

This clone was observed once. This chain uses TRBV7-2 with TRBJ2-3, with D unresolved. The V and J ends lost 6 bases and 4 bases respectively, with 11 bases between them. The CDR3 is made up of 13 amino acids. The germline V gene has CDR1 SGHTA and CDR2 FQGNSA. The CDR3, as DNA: TGTGCCAGCAGTCAAAATCACGCAGATACGCAGTATTTT. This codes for CASSQNHADTQYF.

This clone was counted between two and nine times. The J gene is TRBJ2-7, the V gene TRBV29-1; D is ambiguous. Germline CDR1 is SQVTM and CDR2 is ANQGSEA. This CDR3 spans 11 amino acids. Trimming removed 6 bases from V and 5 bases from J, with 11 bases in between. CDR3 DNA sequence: TGCAGCGTCGGTAGGAACCACGAGCAGTACTTC. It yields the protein CSVGRNHEQYF.

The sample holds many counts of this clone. CDR3 sequence (DNA): TGCAGCGTCGGAGGGGGACAGGGTTATGGCTACACCTTC. Residues: CSVGGGQGYGYTF. The chain has TRBV29-1 and TRBJ1-2, with 9 nucleotides matching TRBD1. Unmatched junction bases numbered 7, after V lost 6 bases and J lost 5 bases. The CDR3 sequence is 13 residues long. The germline V gene has CDR1 SQVTM and CDR2 ANQGSEA.

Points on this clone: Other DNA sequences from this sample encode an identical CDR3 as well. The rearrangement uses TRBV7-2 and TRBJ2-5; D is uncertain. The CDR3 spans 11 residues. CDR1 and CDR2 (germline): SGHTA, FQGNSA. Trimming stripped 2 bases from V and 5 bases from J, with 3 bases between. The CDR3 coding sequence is TGTGCCAGCAGCTTACTTGAGACCCAGTACTTC. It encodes CASSLLETQYF.

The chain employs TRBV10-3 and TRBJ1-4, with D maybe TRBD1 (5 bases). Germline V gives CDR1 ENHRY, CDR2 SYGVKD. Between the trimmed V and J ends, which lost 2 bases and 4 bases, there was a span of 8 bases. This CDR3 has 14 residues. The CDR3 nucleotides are TGTGCCATCAGTGAGCAGGGTGGTAATGAAAAACTGTTTTTT. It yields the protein CAISEQGGNEKLFF.

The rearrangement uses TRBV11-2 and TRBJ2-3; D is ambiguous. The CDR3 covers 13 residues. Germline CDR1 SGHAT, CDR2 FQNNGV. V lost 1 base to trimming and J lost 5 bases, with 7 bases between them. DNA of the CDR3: TGTGCCAGCAGCTTAGGGCTGCGAGATACGCAGTATTTT. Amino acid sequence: CASSLGLRDTQYF.

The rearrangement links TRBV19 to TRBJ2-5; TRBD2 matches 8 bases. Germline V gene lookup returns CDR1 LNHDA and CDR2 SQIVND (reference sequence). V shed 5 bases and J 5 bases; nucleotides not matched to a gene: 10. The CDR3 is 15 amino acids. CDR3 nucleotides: TGTGCCAGTAGTTCCCTGGCGGGAGGTCACGAGACCCAGTACTTC. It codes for CASSSLAGGHETQYF.

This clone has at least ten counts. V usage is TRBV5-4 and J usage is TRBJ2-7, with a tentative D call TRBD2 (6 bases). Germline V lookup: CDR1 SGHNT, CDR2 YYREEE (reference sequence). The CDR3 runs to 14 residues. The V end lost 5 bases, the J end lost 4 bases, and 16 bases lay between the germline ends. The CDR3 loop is CASSAGTDLYEQYF. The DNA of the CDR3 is TGTGCCAGCAGTGCGGGGACGGACTTATACGAGCAGTACTTC.

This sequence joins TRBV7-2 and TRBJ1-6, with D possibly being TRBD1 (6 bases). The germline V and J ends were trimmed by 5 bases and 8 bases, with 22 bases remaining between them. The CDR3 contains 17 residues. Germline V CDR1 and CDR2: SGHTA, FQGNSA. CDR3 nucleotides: TGTGCCAGCAGCAACCCAAGACAGGCTGGAGTGGATTCACCCCTCCACTTT. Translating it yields CASSNPRQAGVDSPLHF.

CDR3 sequence: CSSVLTRSTDTQYF. CDR3 nucleotides: TGCAGCTCAGTCCTTACGAGGAGCACAGATACGCAGTATTTT. The V call is TRBV29-1, the J call TRBJ2-3; no reliable D call. The V and J ends lost 8 bases and 0 bases respectively, with 15 bases between them. Germline V gene sequence: CDR1 SQVTM, CDR2 ANQGSEA. This CDR3 region has 14 residues.

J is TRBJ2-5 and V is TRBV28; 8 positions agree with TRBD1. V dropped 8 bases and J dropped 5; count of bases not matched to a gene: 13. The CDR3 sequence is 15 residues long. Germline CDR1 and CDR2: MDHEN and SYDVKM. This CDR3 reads CASSSTGEVRETQYF. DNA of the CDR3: TGTGCCAGCTCCTCGACAGGGGAGGTCCGGGAGACCCAGTACTTC.

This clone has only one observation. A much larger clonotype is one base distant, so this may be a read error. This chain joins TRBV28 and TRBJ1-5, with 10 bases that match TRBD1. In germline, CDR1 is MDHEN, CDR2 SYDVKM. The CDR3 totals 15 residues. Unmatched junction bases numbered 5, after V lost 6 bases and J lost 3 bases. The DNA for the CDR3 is TGTGCCAGCAGCTGGGGACAGGGGATCAATCAGCCCCAGCATTTT. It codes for CASSWGQGINQPQHF.

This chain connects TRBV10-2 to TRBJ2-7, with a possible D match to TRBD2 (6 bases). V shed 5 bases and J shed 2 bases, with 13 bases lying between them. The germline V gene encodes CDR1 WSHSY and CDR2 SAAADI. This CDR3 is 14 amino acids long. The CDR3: CASSFDPGAYEQYF. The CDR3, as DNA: TGCGCCAGCAGTTTCGACCCGGGGGCCTACGAGCAGTACTTC.

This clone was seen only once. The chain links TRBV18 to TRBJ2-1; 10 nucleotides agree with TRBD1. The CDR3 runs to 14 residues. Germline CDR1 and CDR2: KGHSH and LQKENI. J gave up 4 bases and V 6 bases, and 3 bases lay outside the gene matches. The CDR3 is CASSGQGTYNEQFF. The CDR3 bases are TGTGCCAGCTCGGGACAGGGGACTTACAATGAGCAGTTCTTC.

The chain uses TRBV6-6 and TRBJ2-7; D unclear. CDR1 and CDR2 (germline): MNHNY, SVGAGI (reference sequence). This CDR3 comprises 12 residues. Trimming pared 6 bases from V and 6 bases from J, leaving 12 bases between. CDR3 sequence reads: CASRSMGGEQYF. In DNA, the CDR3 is TGTGCCAGCAGGAGTATGGGCGGCGAGCAGTACTTC.

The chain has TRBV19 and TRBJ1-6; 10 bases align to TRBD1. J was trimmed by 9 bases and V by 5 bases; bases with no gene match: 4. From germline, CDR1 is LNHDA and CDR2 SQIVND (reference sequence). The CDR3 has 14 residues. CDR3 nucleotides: TGTGCCAGTAGTTCGACAGGGGGCGGTTCACCCCTCCACTTT. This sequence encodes CASSSTGGGSPLHF.

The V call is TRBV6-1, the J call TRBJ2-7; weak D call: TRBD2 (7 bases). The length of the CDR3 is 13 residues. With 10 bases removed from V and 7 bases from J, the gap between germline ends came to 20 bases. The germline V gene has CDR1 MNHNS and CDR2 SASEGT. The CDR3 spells CATSLPGGREQYF. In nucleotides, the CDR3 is TGTGCCACCTCCTTGCCCGGGGGGCGGGAGCAGTACTTC.

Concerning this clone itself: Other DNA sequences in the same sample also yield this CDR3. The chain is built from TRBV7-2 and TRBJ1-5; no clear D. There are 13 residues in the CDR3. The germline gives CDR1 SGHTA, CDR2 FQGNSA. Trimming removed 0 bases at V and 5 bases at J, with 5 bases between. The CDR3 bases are TGTGCCAGCAGCTTAGCAACTGATCAGCCCCAGCATTTT. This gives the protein CASSLATDQPQHF.

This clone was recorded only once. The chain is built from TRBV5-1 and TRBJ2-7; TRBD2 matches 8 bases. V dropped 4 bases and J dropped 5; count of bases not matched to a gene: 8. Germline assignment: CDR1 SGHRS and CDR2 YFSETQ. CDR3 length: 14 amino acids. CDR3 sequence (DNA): TGCGCCAGCAGCCCGGTCGGGGGGGGCCACGAGCAGTACTTC. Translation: CASSPVGGGHEQYF.

Here the CDR3 reads CASSLEGGTYYGYTF. CDR3 nucleotides: TGCGCCAGCAGCTTGGAAGGGGGCACCTACTATGGCTACACCTTC. The V gene is TRBV5-1, the J gene TRBJ1-2, with 7 bases aligning to TRBD1. J gave up 3 bases and V 0 bases, and 5 bases lay outside the gene matches. The CDR3 is made up of 15 amino acids. Germline CDR1 is SGHRS and CDR2 is YFSETQ.

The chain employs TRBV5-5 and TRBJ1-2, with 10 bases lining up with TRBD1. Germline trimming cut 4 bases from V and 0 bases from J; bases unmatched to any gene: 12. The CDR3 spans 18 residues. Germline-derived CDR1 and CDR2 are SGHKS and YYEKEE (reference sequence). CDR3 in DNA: TGTGCCAGCAGCCCTGGGTTGACAGGGGGCACAGCTAACTATGGCTACACCTTC. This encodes CASSPGLTGGTANYGYTF.

The DNA for the CDR3 is TGTGCCAGCAGTGAAAGCACCGATTGGGAGCAGTTCTTC. As protein: CASSESTDWEQFF. The V and J genes are TRBV6-1 and TRBJ2-1; D remains unclear. This CDR3 comprises 13 residues. Per germline, CDR1 MNHNS and CDR2 SASEGT. The germline V and J ends were trimmed by 2 bases and 10 bases, with 12 bases remaining between them.

The CDR3 bases are TGTGCCAGCAGCGGGACAGCTAATAACTATGGCTACACCTTC. It is translated as CASSGTANNYGYTF. This rearrangement joins TRBV9 to TRBJ1-2, with D possibly TRBD1 on 6 matching bases. Germline V CDR1 and CDR2: SGDLS, YYNGEE. Trimming took off 3 bases at V and 1 base at J, with 10 bases between the two ends. The CDR3 has 14 amino acids.

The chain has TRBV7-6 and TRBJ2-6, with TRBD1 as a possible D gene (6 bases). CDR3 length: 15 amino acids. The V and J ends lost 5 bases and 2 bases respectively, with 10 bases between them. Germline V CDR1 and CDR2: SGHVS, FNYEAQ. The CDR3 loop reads CASSPQGTGANVLTF. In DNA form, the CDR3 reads TGTGCCAGCAGCCCACAGGGAACTGGGGCCAACGTCCTGACTTTC.

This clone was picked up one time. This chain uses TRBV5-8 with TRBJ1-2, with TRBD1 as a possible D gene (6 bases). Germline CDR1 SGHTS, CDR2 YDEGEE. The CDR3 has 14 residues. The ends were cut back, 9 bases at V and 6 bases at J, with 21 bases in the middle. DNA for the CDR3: TGTGCCACTAGGGATTACAGGGTCTTCAATGGCTACACCTTC. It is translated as CATRDYRVFNGYTF. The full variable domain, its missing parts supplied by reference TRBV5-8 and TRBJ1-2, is EAGVTQSPTHLIKTRGQQATLRCSPISGHTSVYWYQQALGLGLQFLLWYDEGEERNRGNFPPRFSGRQFPNYSSELNVNALELEDSALYLCATRDYRVFNGYTFGSGTRLTVV.

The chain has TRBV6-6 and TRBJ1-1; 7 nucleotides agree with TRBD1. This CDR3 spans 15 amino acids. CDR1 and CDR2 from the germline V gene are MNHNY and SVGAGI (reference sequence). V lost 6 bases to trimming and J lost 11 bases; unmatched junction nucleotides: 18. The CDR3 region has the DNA TGTGCCAGCAGCCCCCGGGACAGCCGACCAAGCAGGGCTTTCTTT. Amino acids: CASSPRDSRPSRAFF.

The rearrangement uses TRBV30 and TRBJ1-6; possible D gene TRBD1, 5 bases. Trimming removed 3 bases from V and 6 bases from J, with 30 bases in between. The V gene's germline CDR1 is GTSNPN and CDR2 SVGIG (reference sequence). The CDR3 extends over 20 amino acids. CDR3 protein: CAWRRTPGRRLSESNSPLHF. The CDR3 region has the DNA TGTGCCTGGAGACGGACCCCGGGACGGCGGCTCTCGGAGTCTAATTCACCCCTCCACTTT.

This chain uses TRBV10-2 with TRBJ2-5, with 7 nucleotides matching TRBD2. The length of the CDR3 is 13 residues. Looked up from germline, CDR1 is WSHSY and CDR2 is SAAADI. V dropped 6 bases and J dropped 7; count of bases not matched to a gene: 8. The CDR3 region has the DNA TGCGCCAGCAGAGGGCGGGAGAAAATGACCCAGTACTTC. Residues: CASRGREKMTQYF.